This TCR beta chain was sequenced in a study of shared T cell receptors in the human thymus. This CDR3 has 14 amino acids. Trimming took off 3 bases at V and 4 bases at J, with 9 bases between the two ends. Germline V CDR1 and CDR2: MNHEY, SMNVEV (reference sequence). The data were produced by immunoSEQ multiplex PCR, yet TCRdb's version contains in-frame clones alone and is incomplete. The sample holds approximately 760,000 clones, around 85% seen once. The same specimen was also included in a second study, on human thymus T cells. As that study records: From resections taken during corrective heart surgery, the thymus tissue was obtained. Unrelated individuals had highly overlapping thymic repertoires, as reported in related research.

The TCR comes from a girl under three years old with a congenital heart defect. This chain uses TRBV27 with TRBJ2-2; possible D gene TRBD1, 6 bases. Sequencing used thymocytes. The CDR3 loop is CASSFTGSTGELFF. The CDR3 DNA follows: TGTGCCAGCAGTTTTACAGGGAGCACCGGGGAGCTGTTTTTT.